This entry concerns a single TCR beta chain. The antigen remains undetermined. The data were produced by immunoSEQ multiplex PCR, yet TCRdb's version contains in-frame clones alone and is incomplete. Among around 100,000 clones listed, about 90% were seen once. The data derive from a study of T cell responses to AZD1222 COVID-19 vaccine. Whole-study findings and limits: Recipients of AZD1222 seropositive at baseline numbered only 5 to 7. Most donors were white British, females outnumbered males, and clonal diversity was possibly underestimated. Nearly half of spike-specific TCRs reportedly target variant regions that are unmutated in the B.1.351 and B.1.1.7 variants.

The sample here was peripheral blood, taken on day 0 of AZD1222 vaccination. The clonotype was recovered from an adult in good health.

The CDR3 region has the DNA TGTGCCAGCAGCTTATTAGGGTCGAACACTGAAGCTTTCTTT. Protein sequence: CASSLLGSNTEAFF. The rearrangement joins TRBV7-3 to TRBJ1-1; D gene uncertain. Germline V CDR1 and CDR2: SGHTA, FQGTGA. V was cut by 2 bases and J by 1 base, with 8 bases left in between. The CDR3 is 14 amino acids.